This T cell receptor (beta chain) was recorded in a study of T cells in Graves' hyperthyroidism and ophthalmopathy. TCR beta CDR3 region amplification was performed from RNA transcripts. The HTBI primer set served for first-round RT-PCR of the TCR CDR3. TCRdb processed the multiplex PCR reads anew with MiXCR; each CDR3 protein has one entry. The sample yields about 290,000 distinct CDR3 sequences, 16% seen once. Exclusion of patients followed from uncontrolled infection, other autoimmune disease, pregnancy or lactation. V lost 6 bases to trimming and J lost 2 bases, with 14 bases between them. Germline V gene sequence: CDR1 SNHLY, CDR2 FYNNEI. CDR3 size: 14 residues. This clonotype was picked up many times.

The gene calls are TRBV2 and TRBJ2-7, with D perhaps matching TRBD1 (6 bases). The receptor was derived from a man aged 25 to 45 with Graves' hyperthyroidism. Material for sequencing was blood. CDR3 sequence reads: CASRGAASTYEQYF. The CDR3 DNA sequence: TGTGCCAGCAGGGGGGCAGCGTCCACCTACGAGCAGTACTTC.